The sequence of this TCR beta chain was determined in a study of T cells in Graves' hyperthyroidism and ophthalmopathy. Trimming cost V 5 bases and J 8 bases, with 13 bases left between them. The CDR3 consists of 13 residues. The V gene's germline CDR1 is PRHDT and CDR2 FYEKMQ (reference sequence). TCR beta CDR3 regions were amplified from RNA. When the TCR CDR3 underwent first-round RT-PCR, the HTBI primer set was used. Via MiXCR, TCRdb re-called the multiplex PCR reads, giving one row per CDR3 protein. Of a few hundred thousand distinct CDR3 sequences listed, roughly 14% are singletons. The PBMCs were sourced from fresh peripheral blood (about 10 ml).

The sequencing input was blood. This receptor was taken from a woman between 25 and 40 years old with Graves' hyperthyroidism that later progressed to Graves' ophthalmopathy. The chain links TRBV13 to TRBJ2-1; D ambiguous. The CDR3 loop is CASSTPSGHEQFF. The CDR3 DNA reads as TGTGCCAGCAGCACCCCGTCGGGCCATGAGCAGTTCTTC.